The sequence of this T cell receptor (beta chain) was determined in a study of T cells in Graves' hyperthyroidism and ophthalmopathy. Germline CDR1 and CDR2: MNHEY and SMNVEV (reference sequence). The CDR3 consists of 15 residues. V was shortened by 8 bases and J by 8 bases, with 24 bases between the two germline ends. Pregnant or lactating patients were excluded, as were those with uncontrolled infection or other autoimmune disease. Points on this clonotype: Its specificity is not known.

General observations from the study: The model identified upcoming ophthalmopathy a median about 7.1 months ahead of onset.

Amplified regions were TCR beta CDR3 sequences from RNA transcripts. TCR CDR3 underwent first-round RT-PCR with the HTBI primer set. TCRdb itself ran the multiplex PCR reads through MiXCR, one entry per CDR3 protein. The repertoire holds 330,000 or so distinct CDR3 sequences, roughly 18% seen once, with 35% to 40% in the top ten. This receptor was obtained from a man over 45 with Graves' ophthalmopathy. Material for sequencing was blood. The V gene is TRBV27, the J gene TRBJ1-2; a possible D gene is TRBD1 (5 bases). This CDR3 is CASGYRDRFGDGYTF. The DNA for the CDR3 is TGTGCCAGCGGCTATAGGGATAGGTTTGGGGACGGCTACACCTTC.